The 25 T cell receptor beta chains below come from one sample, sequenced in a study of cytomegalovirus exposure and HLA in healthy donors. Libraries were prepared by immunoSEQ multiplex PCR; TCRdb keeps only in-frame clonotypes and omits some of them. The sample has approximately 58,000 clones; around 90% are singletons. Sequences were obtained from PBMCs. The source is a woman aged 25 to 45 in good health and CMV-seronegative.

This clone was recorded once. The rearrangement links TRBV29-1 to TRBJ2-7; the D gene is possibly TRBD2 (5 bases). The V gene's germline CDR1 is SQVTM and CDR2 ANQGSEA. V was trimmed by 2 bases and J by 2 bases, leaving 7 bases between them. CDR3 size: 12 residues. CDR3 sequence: CSVELAPYEQYF. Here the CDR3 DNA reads TGCAGCGTTGAACTAGCTCCCTACGAGCAGTACTTC.

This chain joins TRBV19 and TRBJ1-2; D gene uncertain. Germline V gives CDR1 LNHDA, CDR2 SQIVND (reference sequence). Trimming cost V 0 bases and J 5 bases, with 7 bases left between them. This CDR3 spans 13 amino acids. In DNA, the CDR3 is TGTGCCAGTAGTATAGAATCCGTGTATGGCTACACCTTC. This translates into CASSIESVYGYTF.

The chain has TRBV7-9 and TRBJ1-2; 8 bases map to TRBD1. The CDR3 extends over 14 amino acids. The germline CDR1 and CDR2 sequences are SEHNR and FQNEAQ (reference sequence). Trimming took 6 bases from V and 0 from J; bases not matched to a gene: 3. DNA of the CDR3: TGTGCCAGCAGAGAGGACAGGGCTAACTATGGCTACACCTTC. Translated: CASREDRANYGYTF.

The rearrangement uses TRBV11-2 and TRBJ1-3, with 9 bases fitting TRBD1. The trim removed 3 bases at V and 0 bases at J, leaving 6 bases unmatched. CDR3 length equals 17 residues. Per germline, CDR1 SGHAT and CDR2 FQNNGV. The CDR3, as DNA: TGTGCCAGCAGCTTGGGACAGGGTGGGGGCTCTGGAAACACCATATATTTT. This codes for CASSLGQGGGSGNTIYF.

CDR3 DNA sequence: TGTGCCAGCAGCCCTCAGGCAACTGATACGCAGTATTTT. Encoded protein: CASSPQATDTQYF. The J gene is TRBJ2-3, the V gene TRBV28; D is ambiguous. Trimming removed 6 bases from V and 6 bases from J, with 13 bases in between. From germline, CDR1 is MDHEN and CDR2 SYDVKM. The CDR3 length is 13 residues.

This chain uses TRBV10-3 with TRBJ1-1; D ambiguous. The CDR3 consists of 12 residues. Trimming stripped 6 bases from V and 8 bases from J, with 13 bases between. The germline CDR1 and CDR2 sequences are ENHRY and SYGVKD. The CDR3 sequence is CAISGDKDEAFF. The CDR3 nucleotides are TGTGCCATCAGCGGGGATAAAGACGAAGCTTTCTTT.

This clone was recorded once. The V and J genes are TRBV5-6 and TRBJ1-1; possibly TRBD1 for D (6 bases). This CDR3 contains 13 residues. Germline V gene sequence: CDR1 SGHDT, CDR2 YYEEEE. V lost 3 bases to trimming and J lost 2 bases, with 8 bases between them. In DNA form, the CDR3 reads TGTGCCAGCAGCTGGACAGCTAACACTGAAGCTTTCTTT. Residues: CASSWTANTEAFF.

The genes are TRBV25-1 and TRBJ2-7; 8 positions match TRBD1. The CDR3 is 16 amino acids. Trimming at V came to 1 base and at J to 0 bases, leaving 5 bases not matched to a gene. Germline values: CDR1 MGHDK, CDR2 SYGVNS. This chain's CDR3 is CASSESWTGRSYEQYF. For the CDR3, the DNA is TGTGCCAGCAGTGAATCTTGGACAGGGCGCTCCTACGAGCAGTACTTC.

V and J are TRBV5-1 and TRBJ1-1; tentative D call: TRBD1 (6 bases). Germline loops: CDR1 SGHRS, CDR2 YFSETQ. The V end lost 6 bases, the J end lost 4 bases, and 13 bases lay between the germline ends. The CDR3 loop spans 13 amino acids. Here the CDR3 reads CASTQQGFTEAFF. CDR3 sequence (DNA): TGCGCCAGCACCCAACAGGGTTTCACTGAAGCTTTCTTT.

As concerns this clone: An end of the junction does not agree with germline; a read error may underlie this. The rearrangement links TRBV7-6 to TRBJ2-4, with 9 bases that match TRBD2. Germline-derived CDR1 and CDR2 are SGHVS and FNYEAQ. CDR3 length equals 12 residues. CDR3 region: CASSPPAGGKKF. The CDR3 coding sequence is TGTGCCAGCAGCCCACCTGCGGGGGGGAAAAAGTTC.

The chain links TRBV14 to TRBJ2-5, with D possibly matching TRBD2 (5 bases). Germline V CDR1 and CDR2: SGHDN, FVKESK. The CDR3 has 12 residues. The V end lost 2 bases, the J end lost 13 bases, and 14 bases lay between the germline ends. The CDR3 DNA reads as TGTGCCAGCAGCCAATTTGGGCGGGTCGCGTACTTC. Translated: CASSQFGRVAYF.

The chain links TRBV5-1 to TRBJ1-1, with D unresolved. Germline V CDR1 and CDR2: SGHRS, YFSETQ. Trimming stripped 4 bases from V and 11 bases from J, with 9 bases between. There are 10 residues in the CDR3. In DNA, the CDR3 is TGCGCCAGCAGCCTCCAGAGGGCTTTCTTT. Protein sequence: CASSLQRAFF. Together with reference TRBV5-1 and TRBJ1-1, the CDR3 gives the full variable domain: KAGVTQTPRYLIKTRGQQVTLSCSPISGHRSVSWYQQTPGQGLQFLFEYFSETQRNKGNFPGRFSGRQFSNSRSEMNVSTLELGDSALYLCASSLQRAFFGQGTRLTVV.

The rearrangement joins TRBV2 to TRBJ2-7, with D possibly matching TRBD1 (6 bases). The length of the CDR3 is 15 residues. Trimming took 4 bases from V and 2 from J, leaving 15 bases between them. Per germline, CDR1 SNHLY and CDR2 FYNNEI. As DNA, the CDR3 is TGTGCCAGCAGTGGAACAGGGCAACAACCCTACGAGCAGTACTTC. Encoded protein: CASSGTGQQPYEQYF.

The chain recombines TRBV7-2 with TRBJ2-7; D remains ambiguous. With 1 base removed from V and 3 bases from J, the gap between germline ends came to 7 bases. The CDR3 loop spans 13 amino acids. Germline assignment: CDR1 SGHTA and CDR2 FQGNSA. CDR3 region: CASSLVRVYEQYF. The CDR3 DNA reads TGTGCCAGCAGCTTAGTTCGGGTCTACGAGCAGTACTTC.

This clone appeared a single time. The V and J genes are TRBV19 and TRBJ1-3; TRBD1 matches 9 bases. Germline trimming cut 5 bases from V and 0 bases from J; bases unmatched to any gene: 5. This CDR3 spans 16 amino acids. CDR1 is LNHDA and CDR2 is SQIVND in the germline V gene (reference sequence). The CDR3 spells CASSEGQGHSGNTIYF. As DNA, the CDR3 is TGTGCCAGTAGTGAGGGACAGGGACACTCTGGAAACACCATATATTTT.

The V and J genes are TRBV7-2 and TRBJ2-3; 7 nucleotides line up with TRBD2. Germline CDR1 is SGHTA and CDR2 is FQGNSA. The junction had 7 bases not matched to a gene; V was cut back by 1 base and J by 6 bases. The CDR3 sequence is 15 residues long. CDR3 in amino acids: CASSLGGGQGDTQYF. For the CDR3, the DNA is TGTGCCAGCAGCTTAGGGGGAGGGCAAGGCGATACGCAGTATTTT.

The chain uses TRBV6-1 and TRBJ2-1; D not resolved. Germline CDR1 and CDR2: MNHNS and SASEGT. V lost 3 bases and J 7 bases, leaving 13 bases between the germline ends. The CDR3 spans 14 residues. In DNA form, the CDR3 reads TGTGCCAGCAGTGAGGGCTCCCTGGTTAATGAGCAGTTCTTC. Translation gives CASSEGSLVNEQFF.

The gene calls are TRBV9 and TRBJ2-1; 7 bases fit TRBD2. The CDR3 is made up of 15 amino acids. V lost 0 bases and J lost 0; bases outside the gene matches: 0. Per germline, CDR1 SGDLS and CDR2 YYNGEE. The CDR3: CASSVGGGSYNEQFF. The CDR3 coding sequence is TGTGCCAGCAGCGTAGGCGGGGGCTCCTACAATGAGCAGTTCTTC.

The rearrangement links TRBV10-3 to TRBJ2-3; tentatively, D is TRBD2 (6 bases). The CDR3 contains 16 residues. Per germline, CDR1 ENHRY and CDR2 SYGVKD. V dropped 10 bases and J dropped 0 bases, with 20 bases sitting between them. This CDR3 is CATSPGGDYSTDTQYF. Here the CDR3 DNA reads TGTGCCACGTCTCCGGGCGGGGATTATAGCACAGATACGCAGTATTTT.

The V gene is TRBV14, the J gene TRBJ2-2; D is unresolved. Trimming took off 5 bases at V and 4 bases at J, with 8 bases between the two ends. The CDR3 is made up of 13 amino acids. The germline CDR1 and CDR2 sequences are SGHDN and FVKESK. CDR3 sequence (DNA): TGTGCCAGCAGCTACGAGTTCACCGGGGAGCTGTTTTTT. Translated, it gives CASSYEFTGELFF.

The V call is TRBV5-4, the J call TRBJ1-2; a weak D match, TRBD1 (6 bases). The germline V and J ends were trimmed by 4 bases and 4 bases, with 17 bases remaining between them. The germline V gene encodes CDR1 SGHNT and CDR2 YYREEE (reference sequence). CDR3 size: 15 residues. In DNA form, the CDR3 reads TGTGCCAGCAGCATAAACAGGGCCGGAGGCTATGGCTACACCTTC. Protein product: CASSINRAGGYGYTF.

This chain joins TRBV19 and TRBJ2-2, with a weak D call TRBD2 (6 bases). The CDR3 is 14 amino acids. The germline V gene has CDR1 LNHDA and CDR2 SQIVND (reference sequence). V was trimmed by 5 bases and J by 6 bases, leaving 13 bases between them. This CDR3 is CASSFSGGAGELFF. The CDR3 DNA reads TGTGCCAGTAGTTTTTCGGGCGGGGCCGGGGAGCTGTTTTTT.

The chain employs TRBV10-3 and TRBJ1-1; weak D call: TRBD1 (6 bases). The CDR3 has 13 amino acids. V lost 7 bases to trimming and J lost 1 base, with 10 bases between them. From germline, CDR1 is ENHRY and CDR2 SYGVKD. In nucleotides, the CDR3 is TGTGCCATCACCCCGGGACAGAACACTGAAGCTTTCTTT. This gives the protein CAITPGQNTEAFF.

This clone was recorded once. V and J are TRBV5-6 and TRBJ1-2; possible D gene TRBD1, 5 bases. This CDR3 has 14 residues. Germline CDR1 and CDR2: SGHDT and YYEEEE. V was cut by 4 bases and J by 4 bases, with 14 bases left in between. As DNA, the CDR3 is TGTGCCAGCAGCAGATACGACAGCCTCTATGGCTACACCTTC. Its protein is CASSRYDSLYGYTF.

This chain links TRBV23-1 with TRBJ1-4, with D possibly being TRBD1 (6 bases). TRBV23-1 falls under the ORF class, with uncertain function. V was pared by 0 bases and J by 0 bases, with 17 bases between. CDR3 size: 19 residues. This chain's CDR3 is CASSQSLGRQAATNEKLFF. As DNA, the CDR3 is TGCGCCAGCAGTCAATCGTTGGGGCGACAGGCCGCAACTAATGAAAAACTGTTTTTT.